This record covers a single T cell receptor beta chain. Its target is unknown. These data come from a study of cytomegalovirus exposure and HLA in healthy donors. At the level of the study: Researchers found that about 82% of some 400 genotyped donors fell within the Caucasian-associated ancestry cluster. Study observations and caveats: Prediction of most subjects' HLA-A and HLA-B alleles by TCR beta sequences was reportedly accurate. In a later analysis, several top co-occurrence clusters appeared linked to parvovirus B19, influenza, CMV and Epstein-Barr virus.

CDR3 length equals 14 residues. J gave up 2 bases and V 5 bases, and 4 bases lay outside the gene matches. Germline V gives CDR1 SGHTA, CDR2 FQGNSA. Primers for the PCR totalled 60 Vbeta and 13 Jbeta. The table came from immunoSEQ multiplex PCR; TCRdb's copy has only in-frame clones and leaves some out. The sample has over 100,000 clones; roughly 79% are singletons. The clonotype was recovered from a middle-aged woman in good health and CMV-seronegative. The V and J genes are TRBV7-2 and TRBJ2-7, with 9 bases lining up with TRBD1. The sequenced sample consisted of PBMCs. CDR3 residues: CASSQTGGPYEQYF. The DNA of the CDR3 is TGTGCCAGCAGCCAAACAGGGGGCCCCTACGAGCAGTACTTC.